Reported below is one T cell receptor (beta chain). This sample was included in a study of blood T cell repertoires in COVID-19. Profiled with immunoSEQ multiplex PCR; TCRdb holds only in-frame clones, not every one. Among about 180,000 clones listed, 60% to 80% were seen once. The germline V gene has CDR1 KGHDR and CDR2 SFDVKD. With 4 bases clipped from V and 2 bases from J, the junction kept 3 bases outside the gene matches. CDR3 length equals 15 residues. Sequencing was carried out using PBMCs or T cells enriched from blood (not recorded which). The TCR comes from a man aged 55 to 69 who had been exposed to COVID-19. The rearrangement links TRBV24-1 to TRBJ1-2, with 10 bases matching TRBD1. The CDR3 sequence: CATSDSDRGNYGYTF. CDR3 coding DNA: TGTGCCACCAGTGACTCGGACAGGGGGAACTATGGCTACACCTTC.